The rows below give T cell receptor beta chains drawn from one sample of a study of cytomegalovirus exposure and HLA in healthy donors. Data came from immunoSEQ multiplex PCR; TCRdb stores just in-frame clones and leaves some out. The table lists about 170,000 clones, 80% to 90% of them singletons. Material: PBMCs. The receptor set was obtained from a woman between 18 and 29 years old in good health and CMV-seronegative. Each CDR3 is given with its conserved first and last residue. The order of the fields is J gene, CDR3 length, D gene, V gene, clone size, CDR3 DNA, CDR3 protein. The D gene is left open where the match is weak. Expanded clones get a size class; other rows say once, few or many, or leave the size out.

J: TRBJ1-1; length: 18; D: NA; V: TRBV9; size: NA; DNA: TGTGCCAGCAGCGCCCAGCCCCCTGGACAGTTCTTGAACACTGAAGCTTTCTTT; CDR3: CASSAQPPGQFLNTEAFF
J: TRBJ2-7; length: 18; D: TRBD2; V: TRBV18; size: once; DNA: TGTGCCAGCTCACCAAGGCTAGCGGGAGTCGGGGTCGATAACGAGCAGTACTTC; CDR3: CASSPRLAGVGVDNEQYF
J: TRBJ1-1; length: 14; D: NA; V: TRBV6-6; size: few; DNA: TGTGCCAGCAGTTATAAGGGGCTGAACACTGAAGCTTTCTTT; CDR3: CASSYKGLNTEAFF
J: TRBJ1-2; length: 15; D: NA; V: TRBV28; size: few; DNA: TGTGCCAGCACCCAAACGGCGACAGTTGGGTATGGCTACACCTTC; CDR3: CASTQTATVGYGYTF
J: TRBJ2-7; length: 15; D: NA; V: TRBV19; size: NA; DNA: TGTGCCAGCGATCCCGGACATCCCGGCCCCTACGAGCAGTACTTC; CDR3: CASDPGHPGPYEQYF
J: TRBJ2-7; length: 15; D: NA; V: TRBV7-3; size: NA; DNA: TGTGCCAGCAGCTTAATGGGTGGAGGGGCCTACGAGCAGTACTTC; CDR3: CASSLMGGGAYEQYF
J: TRBJ2-1; length: 16; D: NA; V: TRBV25-1; size: NA; DNA: TGTGCCAGCAGTGAAGTCGGCGGAAGCTCCTACAATGAGCAGTTCTTC; CDR3: CASSEVGGSSYNEQFF
J: TRBJ1-4; length: 15; D: NA; V: TRBV4-3; size: NA; DNA: TGCGCCAGCAGCCGGCACAGGGAGACCAATGAAAAACTGTTTTTT; CDR3: CASSRHRETNEKLFF
J: TRBJ2-5; length: 17; D: TRBD2; V: TRBV14; size: NA; DNA: TGTGCCAGCAGCCAAGGGCTAGCGGGAGTGTACCAAGAGACCCAGTACTTC; CDR3: CASSQGLAGVYQETQYF
J: TRBJ2-3; length: 17; D: TRBD2; V: TRBV27; size: NA; DNA: TGTGCCAGCAGTTCCCTCCCTCCTAGCGGTAGCACAGATACGCAGTATTTT; CDR3: CASSSLPPSGSTDTQYF
J: TRBJ2-5; length: 13; D: TRBD2; V: TRBV28; size: NA; DNA: TGTGCCAGCAGTTTGGCGGGAGGCATCGGGCAGTACTTC; CDR3: CASSLAGGIGQYF